The 2 T cell receptor beta chains below were found in one sample sequenced in a study of blood T cells in healthy people across ages. Alongside a J-beta primer mix, a sample-barcoded 5' primer served in a second PCR lasting about 7 to 11 cycles. TCRdb used MiXCR to reprocess the 5' RACE reads, holding one entry per CDR3 protein. This table has about 1.8 million distinct CDR3 sequences, around 50% appearing once. Sequenced material: blood. These receptors came from a woman aged 40-49 years in good health.

This clonotype was seen only once. V and J are TRBV10-2 and TRBJ2-7; tentative D call: TRBD2 (6 bases). Germline-derived CDR1 and CDR2 are WSHSY and SAAADI. CDR3 length equals 14 residues. V was pared by 8 bases and J by 3 bases, with 17 bases between. For the CDR3, the DNA is TGCGCCAGCCATCTCCCGGGACTGTGCTACGAGCAGTACTTC. It is translated as CASHLPGLCYEQYF.

The chain is built from TRBV29-1 and TRBJ2-6, with 7 bases that match TRBD1. This CDR3 comprises 14 residues. V shed 5 bases and J 2 bases; nucleotides not matched to a gene: 3. Germline CDR1 is SQVTM and CDR2 is ANQGSEA. CDR3 DNA sequence: TGCAGCGTTCAAGGGGGCGCTGGGGCCAACGTCCTGACTTTC. It translates to CSVQGGAGANVLTF.